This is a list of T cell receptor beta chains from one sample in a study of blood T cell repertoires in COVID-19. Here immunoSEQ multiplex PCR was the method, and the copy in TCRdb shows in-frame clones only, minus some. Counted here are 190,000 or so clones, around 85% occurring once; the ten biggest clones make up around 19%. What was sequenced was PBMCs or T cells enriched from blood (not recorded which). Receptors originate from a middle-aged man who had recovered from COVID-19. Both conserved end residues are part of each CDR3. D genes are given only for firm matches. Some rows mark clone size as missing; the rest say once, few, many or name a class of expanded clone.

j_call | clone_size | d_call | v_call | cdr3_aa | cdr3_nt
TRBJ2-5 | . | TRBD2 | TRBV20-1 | CSASSTFSPGLAGGTQYF | TGCAGTGCCAGTAGTACGTTTTCCCCGGGACTAGCGGGCGGGACCCAGTACTTC
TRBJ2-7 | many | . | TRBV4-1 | CASSQGQIYEQYF | TGCGCCAGCAGCCAAGGGCAGATCTACGAGCAGTACTTC
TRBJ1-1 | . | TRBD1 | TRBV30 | CAWSVPSKGAGEAFF | TGTGCCTGGAGTGTACCCTCAAAGGGGGCTGGTGAAGCTTTCTTT
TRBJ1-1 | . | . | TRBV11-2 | CASSRNRDEAFF | TGTGCCAGCAGCCGGAACAGGGATGAAGCTTTCTTT
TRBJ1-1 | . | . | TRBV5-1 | CASSLAAGNTEAFF | TGCGCCAGCAGCTTGGCGGCGGGAAACACTGAAGCTTTCTTT
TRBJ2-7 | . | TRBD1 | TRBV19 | CASKWADRQSYEQYF | TGTGCCAGTAAGTGGGCGGACAGGCAATCCTACGAGCAGTACTTC
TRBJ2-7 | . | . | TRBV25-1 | CASSESLLDSHEQYF | TGTGCCAGCAGTGAATCCCTATTGGACAGTCACGAGCAGTACTTC
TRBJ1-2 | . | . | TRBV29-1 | CSVEAAGVTYGYTF | TGCAGCGTTGAAGCGGCAGGGGTTACCTATGGCTACACCTTC
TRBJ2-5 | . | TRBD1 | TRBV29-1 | CSVERTGGETQYF | TGCAGCGTTGAACGGACAGGCGGGGAGACCCAGTACTTC
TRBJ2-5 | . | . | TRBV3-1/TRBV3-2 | CASSQDPRGEETQYF | TGTGCCAGCAGCCAAGATCCCAGGGGGGAAGAGACCCAGTACTTC
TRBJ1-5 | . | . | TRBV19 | CASSMWGRNNQPQHF | TGTGCCAGTAGTATGTGGGGCAGGAACAATCAGCCCCAGCATTTT
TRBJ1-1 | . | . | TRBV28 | CASSFRQTTEAFF | TGTGCCAGCAGTTTTCGCCAGACAACTGAAGCTTTCTTT